The 18 T cell receptor beta chains below all came from one sample that was sequenced in a study of lymphopenia after photon versus proton radiotherapy. The protocol was immunoSEQ multiplex PCR, while the TCRdb copy is restricted to in-frame clones and leaves out a portion. The sample carries 55,000 to 75,000 clones, roughly 93% recorded once. This specimen consisted of peripheral blood, obtained from a patient treated with photon-based radiotherapy. These TCRs come from a woman in her sixties or seventies with pancreatic cancer.

This clone was picked up a small number of times. The J gene is TRBJ1-5, the V gene TRBV30; no reliable D call. The V and J ends lost 1 base and 4 bases respectively, with 14 bases between them. CDR3 length: 15 amino acids. CDR1 and CDR2 from the germline V gene are GTSNPN and SVGIG (reference sequence). CDR3 loop: CAWSGVGVPNQPQHF. The CDR3 DNA follows: TGTGCCTGGAGTGGGGTAGGAGTGCCGAATCAGCCCCAGCATTTT.

This clone was seen only once. V usage is TRBV27 and J usage is TRBJ2-1; 8 bases map to TRBD1. The CDR3 has 13 residues. Germline trimming cut 7 bases from V and 13 bases from J; bases unmatched to any gene: 12. The germline V gene encodes CDR1 MNHEY and CDR2 SMNVEV (reference sequence). The CDR3 region has the DNA TGTGCCAGCAACGGGCAGGGGGCCCGGCTTCAGTTCTTC. Encoded protein: CASNGQGARLQFF.

This clone was seen only once. The chain joins TRBV29-1 to TRBJ1-2, with 8 bases identical to TRBD1. J was trimmed by 8 bases and V by 6 bases; bases with no gene match: 5. There are 11 residues in the CDR3. In germline, CDR1 is SQVTM, CDR2 ANQGSEA. This CDR3 reads CSVRTGSGYTF. The CDR3 coding sequence is TGCAGCGTCAGGACAGGGAGCGGCTACACCTTC. Together with reference TRBV29-1 and TRBJ1-2, the CDR3 gives the full variable domain: SAVISQKPSRDICQRGTSLTIQCQVDSQVTMMFWYRQQPGQSLTLIATANQGSEATYESGFVIDKFPISRPNLTFSTLTVSNMSPEDSSIYLCSVRTGSGYTFGSGTRLTVV.

V gene TRBV5-1 combines with J gene TRBJ2-1; D gene ambiguous. The V gene's germline CDR1 is SGHRS and CDR2 YFSETQ. V was pared by 0 bases and J by 9 bases, with 10 bases between. The CDR3 has 13 residues. As DNA, the CDR3 is TGCGCCAGCAGCTTGGAAGCTAGTACTGAGCAGTTCTTC. Its protein is CASSLEASTEQFF.

This sequence joins TRBV6-6 and TRBJ2-2; D gene ambiguous. V lost 0 bases and J 3 bases, leaving 11 bases between the germline ends. This CDR3 is 16 amino acids long. Looked up from germline, CDR1 is MNHNY and CDR2 is SVGAGI (reference sequence). CDR3: CASSYSALSYTGELFF. For the CDR3, the DNA is TGTGCCAGCAGTTACTCGGCCCTCTCCTACACCGGGGAGCTGTTTTTT.

The chain couples TRBV7-2 to TRBJ2-1; D unresolved. The germline CDR1 and CDR2 sequences are SGHTA and FQGNSA. This CDR3 contains 11 residues. V was pared by 5 bases and J by 9 bases, with 8 bases between. The CDR3 is CASSIVGEQFF. The CDR3 DNA is TGTGCCAGCAGCATCGTAGGTGAGCAGTTCTTC. Complete variable domain (other parts from reference TRBV7-2 and TRBJ2-1): GAGVSQSPSNKVTEKGKDVELRCDPISGHTALYWYRQSLGQGLEFLIYFQGNSAPDKSGLPSDRFSAERTGGSVSTLTIQRTQQEDSAVYLCASSIVGEQFFGPGTRLTVL.

The chain carries TRBV5-7 and TRBJ2-5; perhaps TRBD1 as D (6 bases). TRBV5-7 is annotated as an ORF whose role is uncertain. V lost 4 bases, J lost 2 bases, and 15 bases lay in between. The length of the CDR3 is 15 residues. The CDR3 nucleotides read TGTGCCAGCAGCCCGAGACAGGTTGGTCAAGAGACCCAGTACTTC. This gives the protein CASSPRQVGQETQYF.

This chain connects TRBV29-1 to TRBJ1-2; D not resolved. The CDR3 is made up of 14 amino acids. Trimming took 7 bases from V and 2 from J, leaving 17 bases between them. Germline loops: CDR1 SQVTM, CDR2 ANQGSEA. The CDR3 coding sequence is TGCAGCGCCCTCCTCGACCGCCGGAACTATGGCTACACCTTC. This codes for CSALLDRRNYGYTF.

The chain has TRBV7-9 and TRBJ1-5, with D unresolved. The CDR3 has 11 amino acids. The germline CDR1 and CDR2 sequences are SEHNR and FQNEAQ (reference sequence). The V end was cut by 2 bases, the J end by 15 bases, with 11 bases between. The CDR3 here is CASSLTPHGHF. The CDR3 region has the DNA TGTGCCAGCAGCTTAACCCCCCACGGGCATTTT.

The V call is TRBV5-1, the J call TRBJ2-7, with D uncertain. The V and J ends lost 0 bases and 5 bases respectively, with 9 bases between them. Germline assignment: CDR1 SGHRS and CDR2 YFSETQ. The CDR3 is made up of 13 amino acids. CDR3 sequence reads: CASSLEALDEQYF. Here the CDR3 DNA reads TGCGCCAGCAGCTTGGAGGCTCTAGACGAGCAGTACTTC.

This chain connects TRBV5-1 to TRBJ1-4; D not resolved. Germline CDR1 SGHRS, CDR2 YFSETQ. The V and J ends lost 0 bases and 0 bases respectively, with 3 bases between them. This CDR3 has 14 amino acids. The CDR3 is CASSLGSTNEKLFF. The CDR3 DNA reads TGCGCCAGCAGCTTGGGTTCAACTAATGAAAAACTGTTTTTT.

The chain has TRBV5-5 and TRBJ1-1, with D possibly TRBD1 on 5 matching bases. The CDR3 spans 14 residues. V lost 2 bases, J lost 0 bases, and 8 bases lay in between. Germline-derived CDR1 and CDR2 are SGHKS and YYEKEE (reference sequence). The CDR3 spells CASSFGGVNTEAFF. The DNA for the CDR3 is TGTGCCAGCAGCTTTGGGGGAGTGAACACTGAAGCTTTCTTT.

This rearrangement joins TRBV7-8 to TRBJ1-5; 9 bases are a match to TRBD1. The CDR3 is made up of 18 amino acids. V was pared by 5 bases and J by 2 bases, with 13 bases of the junction left unmatched. CDR1 SGHVS and CDR2 FQNEAQ come from the germline V gene. The CDR3 spells CASSNLNRGRKGNQPQHF. DNA for the CDR3: TGTGCCAGCAGCAACTTAAACAGGGGGCGCAAGGGCAATCAGCCCCAGCATTTT.

The chain combines TRBV7-9 with TRBJ2-5; 7 positions match TRBD2. Germline CDR1 SEHNR, CDR2 FQNEAQ (reference sequence). The V gene end was trimmed by 0 bases and the J gene end by 5 bases; junction bases not matched to a gene: 12. The CDR3 contains 17 residues. CDR3 residues: CASSLAWGGNPSETQYF. CDR3 bases: TGTGCCAGCAGCTTAGCCTGGGGGGGAAACCCTAGCGAGACCCAGTACTTC.

The CDR3 coding sequence is TGTGCCTGGAGTGTGGGAGGCGAAGTCGGTTCACCCCTCCACTTT. Its translation is CAWSVGGEVGSPLHF. J is TRBJ1-6 and V is TRBV30; no clear D gene. The CDR3 is 15 amino acids. Germline V gives CDR1 GTSNPN, CDR2 SVGIG (reference sequence). Trimming cost V 0 bases and J 9 bases, with 15 bases left between them.

V is TRBV18 and J is TRBJ2-5; possibly TRBD2 for D (6 bases). V was clipped by 5 bases and J by 1 base, with 11 bases between them. CDR3 length: 14 amino acids. Per germline, CDR1 KGHSH and CDR2 LQKENI. Written as DNA, the CDR3 is TGTGCCAGCTCAAGAACGGGACTCCAAGAGACCCAGTACTTC. It translates to CASSRTGLQETQYF.

The chain is built from TRBV18 and TRBJ1-4; D is possibly TRBD1 (6 bases). Germline V gene sequence: CDR1 KGHSH, CDR2 LQKENI. The CDR3 contains 13 residues. V was cut by 0 bases and J by 8 bases, with 7 bases left in between. CDR3 region: CASSPPGAEKLFF. Here the CDR3 DNA reads TGTGCCAGCTCACCACCGGGGGCGGAAAAACTGTTTTTT.

The V gene is TRBV2, the J gene TRBJ2-5; no firm D call. The CDR3 runs to 11 residues. Germline CDR1 SNHLY, CDR2 FYNNEI. The germline V and J ends were trimmed by 0 bases and 5 bases, with 1 base remaining between them. CDR3 DNA sequence: TGTGCCAGCAGTGAAGCCGAGACCCAGTACTTC. This codes for CASSEAETQYF.